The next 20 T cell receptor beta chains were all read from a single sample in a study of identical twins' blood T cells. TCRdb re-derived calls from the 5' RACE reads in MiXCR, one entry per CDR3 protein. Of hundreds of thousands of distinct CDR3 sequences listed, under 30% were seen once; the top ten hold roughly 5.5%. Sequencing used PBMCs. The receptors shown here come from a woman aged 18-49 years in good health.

The CDR3 loop reads CASSYHGTHGTEAFF. Written as DNA, the CDR3 is TGTGCCAGCAGTTACCACGGGACCCATGGGACTGAAGCTTTCTTT. The V and J genes are TRBV27 and TRBJ1-1; the D gene is possibly TRBD1 (5 bases). The CDR3 has 15 residues. Germline V gene lookup returns CDR1 MNHEY and CDR2 SMNVEV (reference sequence). V shed 4 bases and J shed 5 bases, with 17 bases lying between them.

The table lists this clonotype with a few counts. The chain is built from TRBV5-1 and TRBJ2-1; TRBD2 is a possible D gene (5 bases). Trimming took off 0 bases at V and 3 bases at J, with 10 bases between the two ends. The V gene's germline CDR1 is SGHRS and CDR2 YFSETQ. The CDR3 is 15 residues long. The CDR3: CASSLEAVSYNEQFF. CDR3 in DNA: TGCGCCAGCAGCTTGGAAGCGGTTAGCTACAATGAGCAGTTCTTC.

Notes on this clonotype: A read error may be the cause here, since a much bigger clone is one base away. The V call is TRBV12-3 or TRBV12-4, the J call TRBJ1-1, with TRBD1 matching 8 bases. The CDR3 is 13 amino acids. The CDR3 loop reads CVSSVVTGGRTFF. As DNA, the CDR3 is TGTGTCAGCAGTGTGGTAACAGGGGGTAGAACTTTCTTT.

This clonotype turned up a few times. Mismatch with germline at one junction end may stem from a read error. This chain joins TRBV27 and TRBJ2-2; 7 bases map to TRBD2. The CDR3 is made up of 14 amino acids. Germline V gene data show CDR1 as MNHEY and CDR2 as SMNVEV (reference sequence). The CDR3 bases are TGTACCAGCGTAAGCGGGGCCAACACCGGGGAGCTGTTTTTT. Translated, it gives CTSVSGANTGELFF.

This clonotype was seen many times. CDR3 DNA: TGCAGCGTCCGGGAGGAACACAATGAGCAGTTCTTC. This encodes CSVREEHNEQFF. This rearrangement joins TRBV29-1 to TRBJ2-1; 7 nucleotides align to TRBD2. The CDR3 is made up of 12 amino acids. The V segment lost 6 bases and the J segment 5 bases; nucleotides outside the gene matches: 4. In germline, CDR1 is SQVTM, CDR2 ANQGSEA.

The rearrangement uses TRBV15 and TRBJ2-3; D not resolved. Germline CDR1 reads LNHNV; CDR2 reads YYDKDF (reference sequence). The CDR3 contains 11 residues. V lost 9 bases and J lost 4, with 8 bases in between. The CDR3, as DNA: TGTGCCACTGGCCGACCAGATACGCAGTATTTT. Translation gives CATGRPDTQYF.

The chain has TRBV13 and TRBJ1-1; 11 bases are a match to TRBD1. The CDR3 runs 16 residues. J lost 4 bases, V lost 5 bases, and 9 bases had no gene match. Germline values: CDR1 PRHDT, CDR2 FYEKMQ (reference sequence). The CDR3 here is CASSDGQGAAITEAFF. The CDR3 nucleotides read TGTGCCAGCAGCGACGGACAGGGGGCTGCGATCACTGAAGCTTTCTTT.

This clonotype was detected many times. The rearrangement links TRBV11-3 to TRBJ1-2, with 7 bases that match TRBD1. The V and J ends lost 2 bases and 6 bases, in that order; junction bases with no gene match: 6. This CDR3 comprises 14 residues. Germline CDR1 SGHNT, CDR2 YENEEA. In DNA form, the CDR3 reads TGTGCCAGCAGCTTATCCGGGACAGACCATGGCTACACCTTC. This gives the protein CASSLSGTDHGYTF. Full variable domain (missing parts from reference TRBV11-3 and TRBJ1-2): EAGVVQSPRYKIIEKKQPVAFWCNPISGHNTLYWYLQNLGQGPELLIRYENEEAVDDSQLPKDRFSAERLKGVDSTLKIQPAELGDSAVYLCASSLSGTDHGYTFGSGTRLTVV.

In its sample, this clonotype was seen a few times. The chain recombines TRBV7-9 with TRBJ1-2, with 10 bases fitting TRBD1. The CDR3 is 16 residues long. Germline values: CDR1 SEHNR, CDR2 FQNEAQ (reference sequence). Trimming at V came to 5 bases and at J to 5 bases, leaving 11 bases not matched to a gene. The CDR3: CASSEPWDRGVYGYTF. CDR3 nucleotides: TGTGCCAGCAGCGAACCGTGGGACAGGGGAGTTTATGGCTACACCTTC.

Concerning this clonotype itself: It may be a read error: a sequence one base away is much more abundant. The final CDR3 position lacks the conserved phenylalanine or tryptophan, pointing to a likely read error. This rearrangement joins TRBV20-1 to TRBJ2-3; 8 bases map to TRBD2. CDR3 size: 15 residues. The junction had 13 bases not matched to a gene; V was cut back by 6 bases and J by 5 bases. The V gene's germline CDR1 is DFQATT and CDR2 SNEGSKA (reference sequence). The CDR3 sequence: CSAIGAAGAGDTQYV. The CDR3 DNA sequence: TGCAGTGCCATTGGCGCAGCGGGAGCAGGAGATACGCAGTATGTT.

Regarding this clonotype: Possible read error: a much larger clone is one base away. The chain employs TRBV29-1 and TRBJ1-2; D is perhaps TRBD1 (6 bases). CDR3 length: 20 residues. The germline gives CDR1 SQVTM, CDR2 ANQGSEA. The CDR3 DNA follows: TGCAGCGTTGACCCCGGACAGCTGGAGAATTTACATAGGAATCTCTATGGCCACACCTTC. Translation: CSVDPGQLENLHRNLYGHTF.

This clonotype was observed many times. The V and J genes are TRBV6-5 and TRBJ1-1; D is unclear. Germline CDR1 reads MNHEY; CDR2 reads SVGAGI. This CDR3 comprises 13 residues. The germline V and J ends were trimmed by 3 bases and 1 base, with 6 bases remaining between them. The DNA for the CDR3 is TGTGCCAGCAGTTATGGGAAGAACACTGAAGCTTTCTTT. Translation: CASSYGKNTEAFF.

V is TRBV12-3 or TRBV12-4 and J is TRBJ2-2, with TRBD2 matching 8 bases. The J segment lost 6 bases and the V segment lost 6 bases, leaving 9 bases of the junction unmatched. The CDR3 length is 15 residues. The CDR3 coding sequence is TGTGCCAGCAGCCCGGGACTAGTCCTTTCCGGGGAGCTGTTTTTT. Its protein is CASSPGLVLSGELFF.

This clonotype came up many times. The CDR3 sequence is CAISETGENTEAFF. In DNA, the CDR3 is TGTGCCATCAGTGAAACAGGGGAGAACACTGAAGCTTTCTTT. The chain is built from TRBV10-3 and TRBJ1-1; 7 bases fit TRBD1. This CDR3 is 14 amino acids long. The junction had 2 bases not matched to a gene; V was cut back by 3 bases and J by 1 base. Per germline, CDR1 ENHRY and CDR2 SYGVKD.

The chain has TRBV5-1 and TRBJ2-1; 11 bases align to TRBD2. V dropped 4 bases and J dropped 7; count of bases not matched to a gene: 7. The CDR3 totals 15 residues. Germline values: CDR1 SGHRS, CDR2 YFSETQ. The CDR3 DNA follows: TGCGCCAGCAGCAGGGGACTAGCGGAGCAGAATGAGCAGTTCTTC. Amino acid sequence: CASSRGLAEQNEQFF.

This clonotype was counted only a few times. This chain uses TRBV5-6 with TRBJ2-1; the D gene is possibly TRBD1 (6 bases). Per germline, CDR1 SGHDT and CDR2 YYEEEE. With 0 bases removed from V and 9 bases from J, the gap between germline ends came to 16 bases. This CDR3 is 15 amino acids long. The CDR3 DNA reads TGTGCCAGCAGCTTGGGAGGGGGAAGGAATAGTGAGCAGTTCTTC. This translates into CASSLGGGRNSEQFF.

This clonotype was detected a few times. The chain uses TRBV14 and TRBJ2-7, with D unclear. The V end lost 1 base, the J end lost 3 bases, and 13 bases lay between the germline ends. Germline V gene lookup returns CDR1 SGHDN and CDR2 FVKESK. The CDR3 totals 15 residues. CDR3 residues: CASSQGVGQLYEQYF. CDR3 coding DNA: TGTGCCAGCAGCCAAGGTGTGGGCCAACTCTACGAGCAGTACTTC.

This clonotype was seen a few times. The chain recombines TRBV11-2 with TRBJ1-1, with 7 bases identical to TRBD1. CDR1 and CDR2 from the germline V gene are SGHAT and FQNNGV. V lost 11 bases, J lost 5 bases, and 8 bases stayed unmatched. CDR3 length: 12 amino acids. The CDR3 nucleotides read TGTGCCTCCCATAGGGGGCCGACTGAAGCTTTCTTT. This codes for CASHRGPTEAFF.

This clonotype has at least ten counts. The CDR3 here is CASSLVARGKSTEAFF. The CDR3 DNA follows: TGCGCCAGCAGCTTGGTTGCCAGGGGAAAAAGCACTGAAGCTTTCTTT. V and J are TRBV5-1 and TRBJ1-1; weak D call: TRBD1 (6 bases). The CDR3 consists of 16 residues. In germline, CDR1 is SGHRS, CDR2 YFSETQ. With 0 bases removed from V and 4 bases from J, the gap between germline ends came to 16 bases.

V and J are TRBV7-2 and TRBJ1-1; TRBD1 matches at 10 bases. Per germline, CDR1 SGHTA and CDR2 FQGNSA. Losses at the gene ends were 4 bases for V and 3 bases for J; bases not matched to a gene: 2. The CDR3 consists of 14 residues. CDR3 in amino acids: CASSWTGGYTEAFF. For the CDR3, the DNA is TGTGCCAGCAGCTGGACAGGGGGGTACACTGAAGCTTTCTTT. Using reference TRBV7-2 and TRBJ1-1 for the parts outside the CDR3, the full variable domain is GAGVSQSPSNKVTEKGKDVELRCDPISGHTALYWYRQSLGQGLEFLIYFQGNSAPDKSGLPSDRFSAERTGGSVSTLTIQRTQQEDSAVYLCASSWTGGYTEAFFGQGTRLTVV.